The following is a T cell receptor (beta chain) sequence with its context. The antigen remains unidentified. Produced via immunoSEQ multiplex PCR; TCRdb's table is partial and in-frame only. The sample has around 300,000 clones; about nine tenths are singletons. The sample is drawn from a study of shared clonotypes between healthy human individuals. V was clipped by 4 bases and J by 7 bases, with 11 bases between them. The germline CDR1 and CDR2 sequences are SGHTA and FQGNSA. The CDR3 extends over 14 amino acids. Regarding the study as a whole: Of the naive CD4 clonotypes, roughly 5.5% were shared across a few donors. An anticipated effect of sequencing depth on clonotype sharing among donors was recognized.

Only Caucasian adults living in Nashville, Tennessee made up the donor group. Together with CD45RO+ cells, CCR7-negative CD45RA+ TemRA cells were included in CD8 memory. V is TRBV7-2 and J is TRBJ1-6; D is perhaps TRBD1 (6 bases). Sequencing input: memory CD8+ T cells sorted from blood. Subset indicated: CD45RO+ cells pooled with CCR7-negative TemRA cells. This receptor was obtained from a man aged 18 to 30 in good health. The CDR3 protein is CASSSFQGNSPLHF. In DNA, the CDR3 is TGTGCCAGCAGCTCATTTCAGGGGAATTCACCCCTCCACTTT. Full variable domain (rest looked up from reference TRBV7-2 and TRBJ1-6): GAGVSQSPSNKVTEKGKDVELRCDPISGHTALYWYRQSLGQGLEFLIYFQGNSAPDKSGLPSDRFSAERTGGSVSTLTIQRTQQEDSAVYLCASSSFQGNSPLHFGNGTRLTVT.